The sequence of this TCR beta chain was determined in a study of response to subunit inactivated influenza vaccine (dated by TCRdb to the late 2010s). Describing the broader study: Deep quantitative T cell receptor repertoire profiling was used in the study to track responses to a trivalent subunit inactivated influenza vaccine.

In light of the paper, this sample's time point label describes: approximately 47 days after influenza vaccine administration. Results the study describes overall, beyond this receptor: The authors proposed that each seasonal influenza vaccination may bring in only a limited number of new T cells.

This clonotype was found many times. Its antigen is not yet known. Base qualities are not at hand, and no much larger clone is one base apart. The library relied on RT-PCR. For sequencing, an Illumina HiSeq 2500 was employed. TCRdb reanalyzed the raw reads on its own, using fastp at Q25 for trimming and MiXCR for clone calling, and kept in-frame beta chains. Each entry is one CDR3 protein sequence, shown with its most common DNA and genes. This sample lists hundreds of thousands of distinct CDR3 sequences; about a tenth were detected once. The ten largest clones capture roughly 12% of the sample. The starting material was PBMCs from blood, obtained roughly 46 days after vaccination. This receptor was identified in a man aged 50 to 60 who received an inactivated influenza vaccine. Donor details come from another sample of the same person, matched by shared clones.

CDR3 reads: CSVGTSGGQETQYF. The nucleotide sequence is TGCAGCGTTGGGACTAGCGGGGGACAAGAGACCCAGTACTTC. Recombination connected TRBV29-1 to TRBJ2-5, with 13 bases matching TRBD2. V loses 4 bases at its end and J loses 2 bases; junction bases beyond the gene matches: 1. From the cysteine up to the phenylalanine, the CDR3 has a length of 14 residues. CDR3 DNA is the only sequence kept; it has 42 bases, read in frame from the first base. In the germline V gene, CDR1 corresponds to SQVTM and CDR2 to ANQGSEA.